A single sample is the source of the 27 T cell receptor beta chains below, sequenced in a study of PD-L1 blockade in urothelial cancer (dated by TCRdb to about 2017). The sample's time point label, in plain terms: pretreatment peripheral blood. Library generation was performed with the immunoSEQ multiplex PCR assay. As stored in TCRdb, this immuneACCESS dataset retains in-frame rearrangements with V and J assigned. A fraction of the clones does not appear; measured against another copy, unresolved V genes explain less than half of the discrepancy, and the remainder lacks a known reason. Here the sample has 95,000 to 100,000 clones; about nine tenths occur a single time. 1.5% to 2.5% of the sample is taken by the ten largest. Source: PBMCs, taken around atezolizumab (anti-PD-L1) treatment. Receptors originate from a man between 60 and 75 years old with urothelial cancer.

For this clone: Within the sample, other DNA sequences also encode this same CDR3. The chain's CDR3 is CASRLQGAREKLFF. The CDR3 coding sequence is TGTGCCAGCAGGTTACAGGGGGCGCGAGAAAAACTGTTTTTT. The chain links TRBV27 to TRBJ1-4; 9 positions agree with TRBD1. Germline V gene lookup returns CDR1 MNHEY and CDR2 SMNVEV (reference sequence). V trimming: 6 bases; J trimming: 8 bases; junction bases outside the gene matches: 7. This CDR3 has 14 amino acids.

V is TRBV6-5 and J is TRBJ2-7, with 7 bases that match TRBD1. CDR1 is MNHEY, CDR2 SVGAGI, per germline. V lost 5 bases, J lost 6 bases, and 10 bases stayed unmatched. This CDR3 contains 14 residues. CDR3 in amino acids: CASSPRQGRSEQYF. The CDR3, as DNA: TGTGCCAGCAGTCCGAGACAGGGCCGGTCCGAGCAGTACTTC.

DNA for the CDR3: TGTGCCAGCAGTTTTAGTACAGGCCTATTATTCACCCTCCACTTT. It yields the protein CASSFSTGLLFTLHF. The V gene is TRBV28, the J gene TRBJ1-6; tentatively, D is TRBD1 (5 bases). The CDR3 contains 15 residues. Germline CDR1 MDHEN, CDR2 SYDVKM. The V gene lost 3 bases and the J gene lost 14 bases, with 20 bases spanning the gap.

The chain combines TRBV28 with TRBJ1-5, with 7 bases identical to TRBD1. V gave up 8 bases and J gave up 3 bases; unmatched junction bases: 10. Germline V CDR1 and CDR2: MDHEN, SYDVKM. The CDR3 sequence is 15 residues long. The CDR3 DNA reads TGTGCCAGCGGACTGACAGGGCCTGACAATCAGCCCCAGCATTTT. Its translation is CASGLTGPDNQPQHF.

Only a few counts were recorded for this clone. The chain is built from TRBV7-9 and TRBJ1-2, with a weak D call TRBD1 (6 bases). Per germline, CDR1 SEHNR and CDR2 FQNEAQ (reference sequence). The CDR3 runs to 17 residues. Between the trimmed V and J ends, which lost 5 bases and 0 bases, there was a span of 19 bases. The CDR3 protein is CASSPRNPRTANYGYTF. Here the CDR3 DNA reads TGTGCCAGCAGCCCAAGAAACCCGAGGACAGCTAACTATGGCTACACCTTC.

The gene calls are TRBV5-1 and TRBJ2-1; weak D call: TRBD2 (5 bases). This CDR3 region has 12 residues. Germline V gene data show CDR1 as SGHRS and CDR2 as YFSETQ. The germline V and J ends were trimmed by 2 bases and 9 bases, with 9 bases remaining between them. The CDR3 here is CASSLLGGEQFF. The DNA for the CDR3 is TGCGCCAGCAGCTTACTAGGAGGTGAGCAGTTCTTC. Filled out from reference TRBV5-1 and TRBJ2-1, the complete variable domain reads KAGVTQTPRYLIKTRGQQVTLSCSPISGHRSVSWYQQTPGQGLQFLFEYFSETQRNKGNFPGRFSGRQFSNSRSEMNVSTLELGDSALYLCASSLLGGEQFFGPGTRLTVL.

In nucleotides, the CDR3 is TGTGCCAGCAGGGGGGGGCCTAGCTACACCTTC. Translating gives CASRGGPSYTF. The genes are TRBV6-1 and TRBJ1-2, with TRBD1 as a possible D gene (6 bases). The germline V gene has CDR1 MNHNS and CDR2 SASEGT. The V gene lost 6 bases and the J gene lost 9 bases, with 11 bases spanning the gap. This CDR3 is 11 amino acids long.

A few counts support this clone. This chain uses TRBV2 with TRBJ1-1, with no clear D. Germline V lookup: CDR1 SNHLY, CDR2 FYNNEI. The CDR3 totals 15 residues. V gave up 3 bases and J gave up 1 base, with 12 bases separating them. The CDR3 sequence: CASSDVGGQNTEAFF. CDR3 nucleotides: TGTGCCAGCAGTGATGTTGGTGGGCAGAACACTGAAGCTTTCTTT.

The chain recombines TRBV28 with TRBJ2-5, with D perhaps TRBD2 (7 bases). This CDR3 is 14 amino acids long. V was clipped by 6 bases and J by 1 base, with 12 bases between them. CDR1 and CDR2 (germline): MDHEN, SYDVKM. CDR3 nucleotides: TGTGCCAGCAGGCCCGGGGGGCCCCAAGAGACCCAGTACTTC. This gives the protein CASRPGGPQETQYF. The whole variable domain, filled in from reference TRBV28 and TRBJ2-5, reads DVKVTQSSRYLVKRTGEKVFLECVQDMDHENMFWYRQDPGLGLRLIYFSYDVKMKEKGDIPEGYSVSREKKERFSLILESASTNQTSMYLCASRPGGPQETQYFGPGTRLLVL.

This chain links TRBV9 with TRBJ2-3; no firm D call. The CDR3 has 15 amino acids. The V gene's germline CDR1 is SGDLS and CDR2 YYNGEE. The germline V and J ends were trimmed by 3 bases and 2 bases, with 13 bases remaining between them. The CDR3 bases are TGTGCCAGCAGCGCCCTAGGCAGCTACACAGATACGCAGTATTTT. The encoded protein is CASSALGSYTDTQYF. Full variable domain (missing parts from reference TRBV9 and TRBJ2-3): DSGVTQTPKHLITATGQRVTLRCSPRSGDLSVYWYQQSLDQGLQFLIQYYNGEERAKGNILERFSAQQFPDLHSELNLSSLELGDSALYFCASSALGSYTDTQYFGPGTRLTVL.

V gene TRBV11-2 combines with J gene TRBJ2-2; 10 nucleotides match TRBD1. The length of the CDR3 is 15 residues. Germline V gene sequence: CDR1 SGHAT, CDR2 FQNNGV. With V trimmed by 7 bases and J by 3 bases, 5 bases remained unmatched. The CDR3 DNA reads TGTGCCAGCACCGACAGGGGGCTTGACACCGGGGAGCTGTTTTTT. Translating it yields CASTDRGLDTGELFF.

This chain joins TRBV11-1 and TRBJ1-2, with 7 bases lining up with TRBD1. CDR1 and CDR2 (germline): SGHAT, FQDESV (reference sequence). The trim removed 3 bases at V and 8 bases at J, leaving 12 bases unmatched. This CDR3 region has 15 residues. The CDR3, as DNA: TGTGCCAGCAGCTTCGGGACAGTCTTGGGTGGAGGCTACACCTTC. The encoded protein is CASSFGTVLGGGYTF.

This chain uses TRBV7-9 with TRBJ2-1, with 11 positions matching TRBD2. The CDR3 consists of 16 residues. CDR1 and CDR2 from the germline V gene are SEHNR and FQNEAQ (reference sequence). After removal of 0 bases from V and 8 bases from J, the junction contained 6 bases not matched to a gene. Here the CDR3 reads CASSLAGSGGADEQFF. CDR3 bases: TGTGCCAGCAGCTTAGCGGGTAGCGGGGGGGCTGATGAGCAGTTCTTC.

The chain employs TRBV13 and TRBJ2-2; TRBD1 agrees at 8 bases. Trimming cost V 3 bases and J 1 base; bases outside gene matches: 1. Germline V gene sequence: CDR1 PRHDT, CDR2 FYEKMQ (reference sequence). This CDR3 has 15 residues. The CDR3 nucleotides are TGTGCCAGCAGCTTGGGACAGGTGAACACCGGGGAGCTGTTTTTT. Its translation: CASSLGQVNTGELFF. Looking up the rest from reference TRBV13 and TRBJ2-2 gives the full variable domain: AAGVIQSPRHLIKEKRETATLKCYPIPRHDTVYWYQQGPGQDPQFLISFYEKMQSDKGSIPDRFSAQQFSDYHSELNMSSLELGDSALYFCASSLGQVNTGELFFGEGSRLTVL.

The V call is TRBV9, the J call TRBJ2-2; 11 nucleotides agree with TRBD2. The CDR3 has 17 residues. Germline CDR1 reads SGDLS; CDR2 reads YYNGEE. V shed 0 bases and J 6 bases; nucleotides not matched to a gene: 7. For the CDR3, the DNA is TGTGCCAGCAGCGTAGTAGCGGGGGGGCTGTTGGCCGGGGAGCTGTTTTTT. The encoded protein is CASSVVAGGLLAGELFF.

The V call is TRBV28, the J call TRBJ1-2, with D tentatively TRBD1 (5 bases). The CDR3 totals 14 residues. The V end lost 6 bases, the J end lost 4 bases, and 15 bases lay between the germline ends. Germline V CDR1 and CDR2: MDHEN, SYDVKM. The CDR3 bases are TGTGCCAGCAGGCAGGGAGGGGCTACCTATGGCTACACCTTC. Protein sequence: CASRQGGATYGYTF.

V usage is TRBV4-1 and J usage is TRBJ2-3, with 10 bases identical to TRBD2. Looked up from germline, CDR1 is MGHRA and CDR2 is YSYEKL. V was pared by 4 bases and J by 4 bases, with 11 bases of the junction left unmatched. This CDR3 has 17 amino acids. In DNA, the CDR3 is TGCGCCAGCAGCCCGTATGGTAGCGGGGGGTGGGCAGATACGCAGTATTTT. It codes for CASSPYGSGGWADTQYF.

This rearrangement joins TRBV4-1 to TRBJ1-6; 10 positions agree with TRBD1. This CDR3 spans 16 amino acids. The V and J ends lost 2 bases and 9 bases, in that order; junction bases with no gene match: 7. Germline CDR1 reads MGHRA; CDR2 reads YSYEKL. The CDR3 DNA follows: TGCGCCAGCAGCCAAAACCTGAGGACAGGGGGTTCACCCCTCCACTTT. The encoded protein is CASSQNLRTGGSPLHF.

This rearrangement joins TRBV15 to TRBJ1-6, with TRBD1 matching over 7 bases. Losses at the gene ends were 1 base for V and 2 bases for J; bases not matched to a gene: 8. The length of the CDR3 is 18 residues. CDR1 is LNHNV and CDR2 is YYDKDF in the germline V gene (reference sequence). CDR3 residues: CATSRGDSSGAYNSPLHF. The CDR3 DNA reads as TGTGCCACCAGCAGAGGGGACAGCTCAGGCGCCTATAATTCACCCCTCCACTTT.

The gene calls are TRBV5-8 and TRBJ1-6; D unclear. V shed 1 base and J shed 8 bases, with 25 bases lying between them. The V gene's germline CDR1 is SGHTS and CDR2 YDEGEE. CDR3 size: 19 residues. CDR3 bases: TGTGCCAGCAGCTTGCGCCCTGTCGGAGGGTCCCTAGAAGATTCACCCCTCCACTTT. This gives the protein CASSLRPVGGSLEDSPLHF.

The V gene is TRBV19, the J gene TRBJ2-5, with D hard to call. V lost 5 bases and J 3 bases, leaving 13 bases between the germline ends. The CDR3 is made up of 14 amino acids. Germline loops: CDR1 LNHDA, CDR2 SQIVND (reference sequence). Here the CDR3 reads CASSHGALEETQYF. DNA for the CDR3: TGTGCCAGTAGTCACGGCGCTCTAGAAGAGACCCAGTACTTC.

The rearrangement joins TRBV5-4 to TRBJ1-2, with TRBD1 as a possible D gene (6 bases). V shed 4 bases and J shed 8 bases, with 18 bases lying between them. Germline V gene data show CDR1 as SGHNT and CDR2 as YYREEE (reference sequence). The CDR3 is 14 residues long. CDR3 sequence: CASSQNRDAGGYTF. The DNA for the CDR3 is TGTGCCAGCAGCCAGAACAGGGATGCGGGCGGCTACACCTTC. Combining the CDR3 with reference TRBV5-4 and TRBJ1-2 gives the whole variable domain ETGVTQSPTHLIKTRGQQVTLRCSSQSGHNTVSWYQQALGQGPQFIFQYYREEENGRGNFPPRFSGLQFPNYSSELNVNALELDDSALYLCASSQNRDAGGYTFGSGTRLTVV.

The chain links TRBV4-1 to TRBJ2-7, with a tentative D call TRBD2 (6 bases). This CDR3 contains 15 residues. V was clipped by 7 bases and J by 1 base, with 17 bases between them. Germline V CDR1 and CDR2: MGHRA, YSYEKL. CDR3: CASNPHFGGSYEQYF. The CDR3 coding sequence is TGCGCCAGCAACCCCCATTTCGGGGGATCCTACGAGCAGTACTTC.

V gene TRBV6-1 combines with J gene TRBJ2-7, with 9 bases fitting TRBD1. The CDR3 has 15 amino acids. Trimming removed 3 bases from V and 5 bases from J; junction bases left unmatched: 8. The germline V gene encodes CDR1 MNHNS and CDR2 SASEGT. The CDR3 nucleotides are TGTGCCAGCAGTGATCTACAGGGGGCGCAGAACGAGCAGTACTTC. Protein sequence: CASSDLQGAQNEQYF.

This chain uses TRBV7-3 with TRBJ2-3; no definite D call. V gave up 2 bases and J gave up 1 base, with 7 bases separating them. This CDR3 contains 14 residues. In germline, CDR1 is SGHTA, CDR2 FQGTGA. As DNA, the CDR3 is TGTGCCAGCAGCTTATCTATCGGCACAGATACGCAGTATTTT. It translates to CASSLSIGTDTQYF.

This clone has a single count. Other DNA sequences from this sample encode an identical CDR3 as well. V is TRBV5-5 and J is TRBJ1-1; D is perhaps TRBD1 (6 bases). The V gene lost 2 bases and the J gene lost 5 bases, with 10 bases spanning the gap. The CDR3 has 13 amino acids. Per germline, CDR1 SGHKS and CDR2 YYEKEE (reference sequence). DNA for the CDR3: TGTGCCAGCAGCTTCTCAGGGGATACTGAAGCTTTCTTT. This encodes CASSFSGDTEAFF.

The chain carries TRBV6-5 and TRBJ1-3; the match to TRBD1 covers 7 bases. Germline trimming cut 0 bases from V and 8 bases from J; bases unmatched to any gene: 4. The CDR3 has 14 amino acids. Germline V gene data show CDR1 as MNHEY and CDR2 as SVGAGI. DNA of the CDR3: TGTGCCAGCAGTTACTCGGCAGGGGGAGACACCATATATTTT. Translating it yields CASSYSAGGDTIYF.